These T cell receptor beta chains were read from a single sample in a study of Graves' ophthalmopathy and Graves' hyperthyroidism. Each CDR3 protein gets one entry after TCRdb re-called the multiplex PCR reads with MiXCR. The sample records roughly 1.1 million distinct CDR3 sequences, less than 45% being singletons. The sequenced sample was peripheral blood or thyroid tissue (not recorded which). Receptors were obtained from an adult man with Graves' hyperthyroidism. Each CDR3 is given with its conserved first and last residue. D genes are given only for firm matches. Only part of the rows carry a size: once, few, many, or a class if the clone is expanded.

cdr3_aa cdr3_nt clone_size d_call j_call v_call
CASTARTENTGELFF TGCGCCAGCACGGCTCGGACAGAGAACACCGGGGAGCTGTTTTTT . . TRBJ2-2 TRBV5-1
CASSIPPGETQYF TGTGCCAGTAGTATTCCTCCGGGAGAGACCCAGTACTTC few . TRBJ2-5 TRBV19
CASTSRASGINEQYF TGTGCCAGCACCAGCAGGGCTAGCGGGATCAACGAGCAGTACTTC . TRBD2 TRBJ2-7 TRBV2
CASSLTRIANTGELFF TGTGCCAGCAGTTTGACAAGGATTGCGAACACCGGGGAGCTGTTTTTT many . TRBJ2-2 TRBV2
CATLTVYSNQPQHF TGTGCCACTCTGACAGTCTATAGCAATCAGCCCCAGCATTTT . . TRBJ1-5 TRBV7-2
CASRATGYQHF TGTGCCAGCAGGGCGACAGGGTATCAGCATTTT . TRBD1 TRBJ1-5 TRBV2
CASSSDRLKETQYF TGTGCCAGCAGCTCTGACAGGCTAAAAGAGACCCAGTACTTC . . TRBJ2-5 TRBV7-2
CAWSGDLETQYF TGTGCCTGGAGTGGTGATTTGGAGACCCAGTACTTC . . TRBJ2-5 TRBV30
CASSGDLKQYF TGCGCCAGCAGCGGGGACTTGAAGCAGTACTTC few . TRBJ2-7 TRBV10-2
CASCMGVNTEAFF TGTGCCAGCTGCATGGGGGTCAACACTGAAGCTTTCTTT few . TRBJ1-1 TRBV6-6
CAIRPGLGSLLNYGYTF TGTGCCATCAGACCAGGGCTGGGCAGTCTTTTAAACTATGGCTACACCTTC . . TRBJ1-2 TRBV10-3
CSASPAGTSFYEQYF TGCAGTGCCAGTCCCGCCGGGACTAGCTTCTACGAGCAGTACTTC . TRBD2 TRBJ2-7 TRBV20-1
CSARVTSGGSYNTGELFF TGCAGTGCTAGGGTGACTAGCGGGGGATCCTATAACACCGGGGAGCTGTTTTTT . TRBD2 TRBJ2-2 TRBV20-1
CASRGLGGANTGELFF TGTGCCAGCAGGGGCTTGGGCGGAGCGAACACCGGGGAGCTGTTTTTT . . TRBJ2-2 TRBV27
CSVVEPGQGPRIGYGYTF TGCAGCGTTGTGGAACCGGGACAGGGGCCGCGAATCGGTTATGGCTACACCTTC . TRBD1 TRBJ1-2 TRBV29-1
CSARDGWLGYEQYF TGCAGTGCTAGAGACGGGTGGCTAGGCTACGAGCAGTACTTC . . TRBJ2-7 TRBV20-1
CASSWIGNSGYTF TGTGCCAGCAGTTGGATTGGAAACTCTGGCTACACCTTC few . TRBJ1-2 TRBV2
CASTPGAGAVQPQHF TGTGCCAGCACTCCAGGGGCGGGGGCGGTTCAGCCCCAGCATTTT few . TRBJ1-5 TRBV28
CASSNRGNTIYF TGTGCCAGCAGTAACCGAGGAAACACCATATATTTT few . TRBJ1-3 TRBV6-5
CASSVVRGLGRSGELFF TGTGCCAGCAGTGTTGTGAGGGGACTAGGCAGGTCCGGGGAGCTGTTTTTT many TRBD2 TRBJ2-2 TRBV2
CASSYSKTGTTEAFF TGTGCCAGCAGTTACTCGAAGACAGGGACCACTGAAGCTTTCTTT few TRBD1 TRBJ1-1 TRBV6-6
CASSLGQASNSPLHF TGTGCCAGCAGCTTAGGACAGGCTTCGAATTCACCCCTCCACTTT many . TRBJ1-6 TRBV7-6
CASSLGQRNFYGYTF TGTGCCAGCAGCTTAGGACAGAGGAACTTCTATGGCTACACCTTC . . TRBJ1-2 TRBV11-2
CSASPTEAEAFF TGCAGTGCTAGCCCGACAGAAGCTGAAGCTTTCTTT many . TRBJ1-1 TRBV20-1
CSDFRQGPYNTGELFF TGCAGTGATTTCCGACAGGGCCCATACAACACCGGGGAGCTGTTTTTT . TRBD1 TRBJ2-2 TRBV20-1
CASSPGKRGYEQYF TGTGCCAGCTCCCCAGGCAAGCGGGGCTACGAGCAGTACTTC . TRBD2 TRBJ2-7 TRBV7-8
CASSSTKAGNTIYF TGTGCCAGCAGCTCCACTAAAGCTGGAAACACCATATATTTT many . TRBJ1-3 TRBV9
CASSTGGEQYF TGTGCCAGCTCCACGGGGGGCGAGCAGTACTTC many TRBD2 TRBJ2-7 TRBV14
CASRAGPPGTQYF TGTGCCAGCAGGGCCGGGCCTCCAGGGACCCAGTACTTC few . TRBJ2-5 TRBV27
CASRPIQGARELFF TGTGCCAGCAGACCTATACAGGGGGCGCGGGAGCTGTTTTTT . TRBD1 TRBJ2-2 TRBV7-2
CASSPFGSPNEQYF TGTGCCAGCAGCCCCTTTGGCAGCCCCAACGAGCAGTACTTC few . TRBJ2-7 TRBV12-3/TRBV12-4
CASSYRDPENNSPLHF TGTGCCAGCAGCTACAGGGACCCGGAAAATAATTCACCCCTCCACTTT . . TRBJ1-6 TRBV7-9
CSVGTSRGLFF TGCAGCGTTGGTACCTCCAGGGGGCTGTTTTTT . . TRBJ2-2 TRBV29-1
CSAAKENTEAFF TGCAGCGCCGCCAAGGAGAACACTGAAGCTTTCTTT many . TRBJ1-1 TRBV29-1
CASSSGQTADQPQHF TGTGCCAGCAGCTCCGGACAGACGGCAGATCAGCCCCAGCATTTT many . TRBJ1-5 TRBV7-8
CASSESIRNNSPLHF TGCGCCAGCAGTGAGTCGATCAGAAATAATTCACCCCTCCACTTT few . TRBJ1-6 TRBV10-2
CASSLDIMNTEAFF TGTGCCAGCAGCTTAGACATAATGAACACTGAAGCTTTCTTT many . TRBJ1-1 TRBV7-6
CATSPDRGRIYGYTF TGTGCCACCAGCCCGGACAGGGGCAGAATCTATGGCTACACCTTC many TRBD1 TRBJ1-2 TRBV15
CSARAELGNQPQHF TGCAGTGCTAGAGCAGAATTAGGGAATCAGCCCCAGCATTTT many . TRBJ1-5 TRBV20-1
CSVALSYGYTF TGCAGCGTTGCCTTAAGCTATGGCTACACCTTC many . TRBJ1-2 TRBV29-1
CASRPGLAGSYEQYF TGTGCCAGCAGGCCTGGACTAGCTGGCTCCTACGAGCAGTACTTC . TRBD2 TRBJ2-7 TRBV7-9
CATSRDRGGGARMNTEAFF TGTGCCACCAGCAGAGATCGAGGCGGAGGGGCCCGGATGAACACTGAAGCTTTCTTT many . TRBJ1-1 TRBV15
CASRPGQGDQPQHF TGCGCCAGCAGGCCGGGACAGGGGGATCAGCCCCAGCATTTT many TRBD1 TRBJ1-5 TRBV5-1
CASSVDDVQPQHF TGTGCCAGCAGCGTAGACGATGTTCAGCCCCAGCATTTT many . TRBJ1-5 TRBV9
CSARDGAGTYEQYF TGCAGTGCTAGAGATGGGGCAGGCACCTACGAGCAGTACTTC . . TRBJ2-7 TRBV20-1
CSADPGQGHTEAFF TGCAGTGCCGACCCGGGACAGGGGCACACTGAAGCTTTCTTT . TRBD1 TRBJ1-1 TRBV20-1